Listed here are 15 T cell receptor beta chains from one sample, sequenced in a study of blood T cell repertoires in COVID-19. Here immunoSEQ multiplex PCR was the method, and the copy in TCRdb shows in-frame clones only, minus some. Here the sample spans 300,000 or so clones, over 80% being singletons. The sample comprised peripheral blood. The receptor set was obtained from a woman aged 40 to 50 who had recovered from COVID-19.

V usage is TRBV11-3 and J usage is TRBJ2-3; 9 bases align to TRBD2. The trim removed 3 bases at V and 3 bases at J, leaving 4 bases unmatched. The CDR3 has 15 amino acids. Germline V gene sequence: CDR1 SGHNT, CDR2 YENEEA. For the CDR3, the DNA is TGTGCCAGCAGCTTCGGCGGGGGGGCGACAGATACGCAGTATTTT. Encoded protein: CASSFGGGATDTQYF.

The chain recombines TRBV2 with TRBJ2-5; D gene unclear. Germline loops: CDR1 SNHLY, CDR2 FYNNEI. This CDR3 has 12 amino acids. V was clipped by 6 bases and J by 3 bases, with 8 bases between them. CDR3: CASRSLEETQYF. The DNA for the CDR3 is TGTGCCAGCAGAAGTCTAGAAGAGACCCAGTACTTC. Filled out from reference TRBV2 and TRBJ2-5, the complete variable domain reads EPEVTQTPSHQVTQMGQEVILRCVPISNHLYFYWYRQILGQKVEFLVSFYNNEISEKSEIFDDQFSVERPDGSNFTLKIRSTKLEDSAMYFCASRSLEETQYFGPGTRLLVL.

V gene TRBV9 combines with J gene TRBJ2-3, with 9 bases lining up with TRBD2. Germline V CDR1 and CDR2: SGDLS, YYNGEE. The CDR3 extends over 15 amino acids. V dropped 3 bases and J dropped 1; count of bases not matched to a gene: 3. CDR3 amino acids: CASSAASGGTDTQYF. As DNA, the CDR3 is TGTGCCAGCAGCGCCGCTAGCGGGGGCACAGATACGCAGTATTTT.

This chain links TRBV7-9 with TRBJ1-2; D uncertain. Germline CDR1 reads SEHNR; CDR2 reads FQNEAQ (reference sequence). With 8 bases removed from V and 1 base from J, the gap between germline ends came to 8 bases. This CDR3 comprises 12 residues. The CDR3 DNA sequence: TGTGCCAGCGGACGGGATAACTATGGCTACACCTTC. As protein: CASGRDNYGYTF.

The chain couples TRBV7-6 to TRBJ2-4; 15 bases agree with TRBD2. V shed 5 bases and J 1 base; nucleotides not matched to a gene: 6. The germline gives CDR1 SGHVS, CDR2 FNYEAQ. CDR3 length: 18 residues. The CDR3 loop reads CASSRPGTSGGAKNIQYF. The CDR3 nucleotides read TGTGCCAGCAGCCGACCGGGGACTAGCGGGGGGGCCAAAAACATTCAGTACTTC.

This chain links TRBV12-3 or TRBV12-4 with TRBJ2-4; 7 bases fit TRBD1. The V and J ends lost 1 base and 9 bases, in that order; junction bases with no gene match: 3. The CDR3 is 13 residues long. The CDR3 reads CASSLGGGVIQYF. Here the CDR3 DNA reads TGTGCCAGCAGTTTAGGAGGGGGCGTCATTCAGTACTTC.

With regard to this clone: The same CDR3 is also encoded by other DNA sequences in this sample. This chain links TRBV2 with TRBJ1-1, with D hard to call. Germline values: CDR1 SNHLY, CDR2 FYNNEI. V dropped 1 base and J dropped 8 bases, with 8 bases sitting between them. The CDR3 has 12 amino acids. CDR3 sequence reads: CASSEVAVEAFF. CDR3 DNA sequence: TGTGCCAGCAGTGAAGTAGCCGTAGAAGCTTTCTTT.

This clone occurred a few times. V and J are TRBV7-3 and TRBJ1-6, with a weak D call TRBD1 (6 bases). The CDR3 consists of 15 residues. Trimming cost V 4 bases and J 5 bases, with 12 bases left between them. CDR1 and CDR2 from the germline V gene are SGHTA and FQGTGA. CDR3 amino acids: CASSSAGQHNSPLHF. The CDR3 bases are TGTGCCAGCAGCTCGGCTGGACAGCATAATTCACCCCTCCACTTT.

CDR3 loop: CATSRAPWGLNPEQYF. The DNA for the CDR3 is TGTGCCACCAGCAGAGCCCCCTGGGGACTCAACCCGGAGCAGTACTTC. The chain recombines TRBV15 with TRBJ2-7; TRBD2 might be the D (6 bases). Germline loops: CDR1 LNHNV, CDR2 YYDKDF (reference sequence). The CDR3 has 16 residues. Trimming left V 1 base short and J 7 bases short, with 20 bases between.

This clone has more than one count but fewer than ten. The rearrangement links TRBV6-5 to TRBJ1-2; 7 positions agree with TRBD1. Germline V gene lookup returns CDR1 MNHEY and CDR2 SVGAGI. Trimming took 0 bases from V and 3 from J; bases not matched to a gene: 7. The CDR3 is made up of 16 amino acids. The DNA for the CDR3 is TGTGCCAGCAGTTACTCTGGGCAGGGGGTTTACTATGGCTACACCTTC. It is translated as CASSYSGQGVYYGYTF.

This clone was observed a single time. This chain uses TRBV6-6 with TRBJ1-2; D remains ambiguous. This CDR3 region has 12 residues. Germline V gene sequence: CDR1 MNHNY, CDR2 SVGAGI (reference sequence). Deletions cut 4 bases from V and 5 bases from J, with 8 bases between. The CDR3 DNA reads as TGTGCCAGCAGTTCCACCACTTATGGCTACACCTTC. It codes for CASSSTTYGYTF.

This rearrangement joins TRBV18 to TRBJ1-1; the D gene is possibly TRBD1 (5 bases). Germline V gene sequence: CDR1 KGHSH, CDR2 LQKENI. This CDR3 region has 15 residues. V lost 3 bases and J lost 11, with 22 bases in between. In nucleotides, the CDR3 is TGTGCCAGCTCACCCGGGACGGGAGGAGACGAGAAGGCTTTCTTT. Residues: CASSPGTGGDEKAFF.

This clone was detected once. V gene TRBV7-6 combines with J gene TRBJ2-7; D is ambiguous. The V end lost 2 bases, the J end lost 7 bases, and 6 bases lay between the germline ends. Germline CDR1 and CDR2: SGHVS and FNYEAQ. The CDR3 loop spans 11 amino acids. The CDR3 region has the DNA TGTGCCAGCAGCTTAATCGGGGAGCAGTACTTC. Translated, it gives CASSLIGEQYF.

CDR3 DNA: TGCGCCAGCAGCTTGCGGGACACCTACACTGAAGCTTTCTTT. It yields the protein CASSLRDTYTEAFF. The V call is TRBV5-1, the J call TRBJ1-1, with D possibly being TRBD1 (6 bases). CDR3 size: 14 residues. Trimming stripped 1 base from V and 3 bases from J, with 10 bases between. From germline, CDR1 is SGHRS and CDR2 YFSETQ.

The V gene is TRBV2, the J gene TRBJ2-2, with 8 bases fitting TRBD1. CDR3 size: 14 residues. J was trimmed by 1 base and V by 11 bases; bases with no gene match: 6. CDR1 and CDR2 (germline): SNHLY, FYNNEI. The CDR3 loop reads CAGAGTGNTGELFF. As DNA, the CDR3 is TGTGCCGGCGCCGGGACAGGGAACACCGGGGAGCTGTTTTTT.